Listed below are T cell receptor beta chains from one sample, sequenced in a study of response to subunit inactivated influenza vaccine. One entry per CDR3 protein, called by TCRdb with MiXCR from the RT-PCR reads. Here the sample spans roughly 700,000 distinct CDR3 sequences, about 15% being singletons. Sequenced here: PBMCs from blood, sampled 11 to 12 days after vaccination. The receptors were sampled from a man in his fifties or sixties who received an inactivated influenza vaccine. Both conserved end residues are part of each CDR3. The D gene is left open where the match is weak. Not every row has a clone size; where given, it reads once, few, many or a size class.

TRBD1	TRBV6-1	few	TRBJ2-1	TGTGCCAGCAAACTAACCGGGACAGGGAATTACAATGAGCAGTTCTTC	CASKLTGTGNYNEQFF
-	TRBV14	-	TRBJ2-3	TGTGCCAGCAGCCAATATTATACGCAGTATTTT	CASSQYYTQYF
-	TRBV12-3/TRBV12-4	few	TRBJ1-6	TGTGCCAGCAGCATGGGACGCCGGGCACCCCTCCACTTT	CASSMGRRAPLHF
-	TRBV5-1	few	TRBJ2-1	TGCGCCAGCAGCCACACGAAACTCGAAGACTCCTACAATGAGCAGTTCTTC	CASSHTKLEDSYNEQFF
TRBD1	TRBV12-3/TRBV12-4	-	TRBJ2-1	TGTGCCAGCAGACCCGGGACAGGAAGCTCCTACAATGAGCAGTTCTTC	CASRPGTGSSYNEQFF
-	TRBV20-1	few	TRBJ1-2	TGCAGTGCTAGAGACGGGGGACGGAACTATGGCTACACCTTC	CSARDGGRNYGYTF
-	TRBV7-9	-	TRBJ1-1	TGTGCCAGCAGCTCGATGAGGACAGCGAACACTGAAGCTTTCTTT	CASSSMRTANTEAFF
-	TRBV14	-	TRBJ2-1	TGTGCCAGCAGCCAAATACAGGGATCCCGTGAGCAGTTCTTC	CASSQIQGSREQFF
-	TRBV11-2	few	TRBJ2-3	TGTGCCAGCAGCTTGGTGTTGGGACAACTGGGACAACTTACGCAGTATTTT	CASSLVLGQLGQLTQYF
-	TRBV7-2	few	TRBJ2-2	TGTGCCAGCAGCTTAGCAGGGGGGTTGCGGGAGCTGTTTTTT	CASSLAGGLRELFF
TRBD2	TRBV12-3/TRBV12-4	few	TRBJ2-2	TGTGCCAGCAGTTTGCGTCTAGCGGGAGGGCCCCTACGGAACACCGGGGAGCTGTTTTTT	CASSLRLAGGPLRNTGELFF
-	TRBV7-9	many	TRBJ2-7	TGTGCCAGCAGCTTAGGTACTGACCCCTACGAGCAGTACTTC	CASSLGTDPYEQYF
-	TRBV12-3/TRBV12-4	few	TRBJ2-3	TGTGCCAGCACACCTAGCGACCTTAGCACAGATACGCAGTATTTT	CASTPSDLSTDTQYF
-	TRBV5-1	few	TRBJ2-5	TGCGCCAGCAGCTTGGCCCTGGGCGGGACACAAGAGACCCAGTACTTC	CASSLALGGTQETQYF
-	TRBV20-1	few	TRBJ2-3	TGCAGTGCTAGAGATGCGCAGGTCACAGATACGCAGTATTTT	CSARDAQVTDTQYF
-	TRBV7-8	many	TRBJ2-7	TGTGCCAGCAGCTTCCGGGGAGGGGGTGCGGACGAGCAGTACTTC	CASSFRGGGADEQYF
-	TRBV5-1	-	TRBJ1-4	TGCGCCAGCAGCTTTGATAGGGAAAAACTGTTTTTT	CASSFDREKLFF
TRBD1	TRBV28	few	TRBJ1-2	TGTGCCAGCAGGGATACCGGGACAGCTAACTATGGCTACACCTTC	CASRDTGTANYGYTF
TRBD1	TRBV20-1	-	TRBJ2-7	TGCAGTGCTAGTCCCGGGACAGGGGGCAACGAGCAGTACTTC	CSASPGTGGNEQYF
TRBD1	TRBV5-1	few	TRBJ1-2	TGCGCCAGCAGGCGAACCGGGACAGGGGAGGATGGCTACACCTTC	CASRRTGTGEDGYTF
-	TRBV9	few	TRBJ1-6	TGTGCCAGCAGCGCAAGGAACGGCCCTAATTCACCCCTCCACTTT	CASSARNGPNSPLHF
-	TRBV6-2/TRBV6-3	few	TRBJ2-7	TGTGCCAGCAGTTACGCCAGGGACCGCCAAGCGGAGCAGTACTTC	CASSYARDRQAEQYF
-	TRBV6-2/TRBV6-3	few	TRBJ2-1	TGTGCCAGCTTGAGGGGGGGGTCCTACAATGAGCAGTTCTTC	CASLRGGSYNEQFF
TRBD2	TRBV20-1	-	TRBJ2-7	TGCAGTGCTCCGGGTAGCGGGAGGGCCCAGTCCTACGAGCAGTACTTC	CSAPGSGRAQSYEQYF
-	TRBV5-1	many	TRBJ2-2	TGCGCCAGCAGCTTGAAAGGCAGTAGCACCGGGGAGCTGTTTTTT	CASSLKGSSTGELFF
TRBD2	TRBV4-2	-	TRBJ2-7	TGTGCCAGCAGCCAAGGGGATAGCGGGACCTACGAGCAGTACTTC	CASSQGDSGTYEQYF
-	TRBV29-1	many	TRBJ2-5	TGCAGCGTTGAAGGGGGGGCGGAGACCCAGTACTTC	CSVEGGAETQYF
-	TRBV3-1	-	TRBJ2-3	TGTGCCAGCAGCCACACTAGCCTAAGCACAGATACGCAGTATTTT	CASSHTSLSTDTQYF
TRBD1	TRBV29-1	few	TRBJ2-5	TGCAGCGTTGATTCGACAGGGGGCATGGAGACCCAGTACTTC	CSVDSTGGMETQYF
-	TRBV7-9	-	TRBJ2-3	TGTGCCAGCAGCTTATTACAGGGAGAGACAGATACGCAGTATTTT	CASSLLQGETDTQYF
-	TRBV9	-	TRBJ2-1	TGTGCCAGCAGCCTCCTCCAGGATTCCTCCTACAATGAGCAGTTCTTC	CASSLLQDSSYNEQFF
-	TRBV7-9	-	TRBJ1-5	TGTGCCAGCAGCCAGGGGACCGGGTATAGCAATCAGCCCCAGCATTTT	CASSQGTGYSNQPQHF
TRBD2	TRBV4-3	few	TRBJ2-3	TGCGCCAGCAGCCAAGGATTACGGGAGGATGGCACAGATACGCAGTATTTT	CASSQGLREDGTDTQYF
-	TRBV5-1	-	TRBJ2-7	TGCGCCAGCAGGCGTGAGGATGGCAGCTCCTACGAGCAGTACTTC	CASRREDGSSYEQYF
TRBD1	TRBV6-2/TRBV6-3	few	TRBJ2-7	TGTGCCAGCAGTTACTCGACGAGGGGGACAGGGAGCTTCTACGAGCAGTACTTC	CASSYSTRGTGSFYEQYF
-	TRBV4-1	few	TRBJ2-1	TGCGCCAGCAGCCAAGATGGGGACCATTACAATGAGCAGTTCTTC	CASSQDGDHYNEQFF
TRBD1	TRBV6-2/TRBV6-3	-	TRBJ2-3	TGTGCCAGCAGACCACTCTACGGGACAGGGCACACAGATACGCAGTATTTT	CASRPLYGTGHTDTQYF
-	TRBV20-1	few	TRBJ1-6	TGCAGTGCTAGGCCCAGGAACGATTCACCCCTCCACTTT	CSARPRNDSPLHF
-	TRBV4-2	-	TRBJ1-1	TGTGCCAGCAGCCGACCCGGACGCTGGGGGACTGAAGCTTTCTTT	CASSRPGRWGTEAFF
TRBD2	TRBV10-3	many	TRBJ2-7	TGTGCCATCAGTGCGTCAGCGGGAGGCACCTACGAGCAGTACTTC	CAISASAGGTYEQYF
-	TRBV11-2	-	TRBJ2-3	TGTGCCAGCAGCCCCCTCAAGGAGTGGCTTCCGACCACAGATACGCAGTATTTT	CASSPLKEWLPTTDTQYF
-	TRBV12-3/TRBV12-4	few	TRBJ1-3	TGTGCCGGCCGAGGCATGAGCTCTGGAAACACCATATATTTT	CAGRGMSSGNTIYF
-	TRBV24-1	-	TRBJ2-2	TGTGCCACCAGTGATTTGGCCAGGGAGAACACCGGGGAGCTGTTTTTT	CATSDLARENTGELFF
-	TRBV4-1	few	TRBJ2-3	TGCGCCAGCAGCCCCTCGGGGTTCCCTGAGGGGTCAGATACGCAGTATTTT	CASSPSGFPEGSDTQYF
-	TRBV6-2/TRBV6-3	few	TRBJ2-1	TGTGCCAGCAGTTACGGGGTTCCGCGAATGTTCCCCTACAATGAGCAGTTCTTC	CASSYGVPRMFPYNEQFF
-	TRBV20-1	-	TRBJ2-1	TGCAGTGCTGATGGGGGCTCCTACAATGAGCAGTTCTTC	CSADGGSYNEQFF
TRBD1	TRBV3-1	-	TRBJ2-2	TGTGCCTCCACCCATGGAACGGGACAGCCTAAAATCCACACCGGGGAGCTGTTTTTT	CASTHGTGQPKIHTGELFF
-	TRBV5-1	few	TRBJ2-2	TGCGCCAGCAGCTTTAACAGGGTGAACACCGGGGAGCTGTTTTTT	CASSFNRVNTGELFF
-	TRBV30	-	TRBJ1-5	TGTGCCTGGAACCGGGGATCCGAGATCAATCAGCCCCAGCATTTT	CAWNRGSEINQPQHF
TRBD1	TRBV7-9	few	TRBJ1-2	TGTGCCAGCAGCCCCAGACAGGGGGCGCTGGACTATGGCTACACCTTC	CASSPRQGALDYGYTF
TRBD2	TRBV4-3	-	TRBJ2-7	TGCGCCAGCAGCCAAGAACTAGCGGGTCAAGGGCTCTACGAGCAGTACTTC	CASSQELAGQGLYEQYF
TRBD1	TRBV12-3/TRBV12-4	-	TRBJ2-4	TGTGCCAGCAGTCTCGGACAGGGAAGAAACATTCAGTACTTC	CASSLGQGRNIQYF
TRBD1	TRBV7-2	many	TRBJ2-7	TGCGCCAGCAGTCTTGACAGGGGAGCCTACGAGCAGTACTTC	CASSLDRGAYEQYF
-	TRBV6-5	-	TRBJ1-3	TGTGCCAGCAGTTACGTCCGCTCTGGAAACACCATATATTTT	CASSYVRSGNTIYF
-	TRBV3-1	few	TRBJ1-5	TGTGCCAGCAGCCCTGGATTGGGTATTTATCAGCCCCAGCATTTT	CASSPGLGIYQPQHF